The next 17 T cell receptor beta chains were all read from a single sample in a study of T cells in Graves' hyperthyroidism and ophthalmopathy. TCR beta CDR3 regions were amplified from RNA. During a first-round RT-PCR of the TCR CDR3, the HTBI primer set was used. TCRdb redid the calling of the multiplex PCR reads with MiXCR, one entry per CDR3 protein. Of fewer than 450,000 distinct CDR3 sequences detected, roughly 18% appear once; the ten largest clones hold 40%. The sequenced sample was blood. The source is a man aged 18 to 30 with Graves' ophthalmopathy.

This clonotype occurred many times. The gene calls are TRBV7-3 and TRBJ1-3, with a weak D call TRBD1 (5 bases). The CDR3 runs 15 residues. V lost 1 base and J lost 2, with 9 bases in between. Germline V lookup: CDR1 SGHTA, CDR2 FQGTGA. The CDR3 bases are TGTGCCAGCAGCTTAATGCAGGGAACTGGAAACACCATATATTTT. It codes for CASSLMQGTGNTIYF.

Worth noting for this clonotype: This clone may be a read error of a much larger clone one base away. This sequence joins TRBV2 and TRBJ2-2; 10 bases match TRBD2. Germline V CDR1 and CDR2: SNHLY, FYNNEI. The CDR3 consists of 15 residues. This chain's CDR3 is CASNSRLAGTGELVF. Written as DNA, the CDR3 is TGTGCCAGCAATTCTCGACTAGCGGGCACCGGGGAGCTGGTTTTT.

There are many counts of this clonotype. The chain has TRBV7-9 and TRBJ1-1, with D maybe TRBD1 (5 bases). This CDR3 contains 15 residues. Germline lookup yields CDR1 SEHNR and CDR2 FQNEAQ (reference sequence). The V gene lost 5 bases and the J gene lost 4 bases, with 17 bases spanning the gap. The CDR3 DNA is TGTGCCAGCAGCACCCGGGACGGGTTGGGCACTGAAGCTTTCTTT. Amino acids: CASSTRDGLGTEAFF.

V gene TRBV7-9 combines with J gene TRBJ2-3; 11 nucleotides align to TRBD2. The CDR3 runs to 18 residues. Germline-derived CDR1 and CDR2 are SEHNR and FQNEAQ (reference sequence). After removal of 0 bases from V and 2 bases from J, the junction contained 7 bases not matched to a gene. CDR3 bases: TGTGCCAGCAGCTTAGCTGGGGCTAGCGGGGGGCTCACAGATACGCAGTATTTT. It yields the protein CASSLAGASGGLTDTQYF.

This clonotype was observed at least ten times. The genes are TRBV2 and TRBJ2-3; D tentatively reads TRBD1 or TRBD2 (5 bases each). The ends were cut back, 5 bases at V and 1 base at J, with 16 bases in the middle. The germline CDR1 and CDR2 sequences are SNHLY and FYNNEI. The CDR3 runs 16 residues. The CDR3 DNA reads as TGTGCCAGCAGTACTCGGACCGGGGCTGGCACAGATACGCAGTATTTT. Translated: CASSTRTGAGTDTQYF.

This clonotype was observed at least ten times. The CDR3, as DNA: TGTGCCAGCAGTTTAGGTAGCGGGGGCCAAACTAGCACAGATACGCAGTATTTT. Its protein product is CASSLGSGGQTSTDTQYF. The V and J genes are TRBV12-3 or TRBV12-4 and TRBJ2-3; 9 nucleotides align to TRBD2. V shed 1 base and J 0 bases; nucleotides not matched to a gene: 8. The CDR3 totals 18 residues.

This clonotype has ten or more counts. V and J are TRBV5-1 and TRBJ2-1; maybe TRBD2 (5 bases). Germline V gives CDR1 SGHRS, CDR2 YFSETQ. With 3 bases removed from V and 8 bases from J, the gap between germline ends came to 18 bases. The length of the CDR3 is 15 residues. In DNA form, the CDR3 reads TGCGCCAGCAGCTCCCACCGGGGATCGGTCGATGAGCAGTTCTTC. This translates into CASSSHRGSVDEQFF. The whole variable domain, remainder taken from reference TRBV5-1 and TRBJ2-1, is KAGVTQTPRYLIKTRGQQVTLSCSPISGHRSVSWYQQTPGQGLQFLFEYFSETQRNKGNFPGRFSGRQFSNSRSEMNVSTLELGDSALYLCASSSHRGSVDEQFFGPGTRLTVL.

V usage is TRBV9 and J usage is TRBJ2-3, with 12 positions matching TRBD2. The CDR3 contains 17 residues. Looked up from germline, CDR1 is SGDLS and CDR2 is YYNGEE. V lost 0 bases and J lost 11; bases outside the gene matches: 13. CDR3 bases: TGTGCCAGCAGCGTAGCTTGGGCTAGCGGGAGGGCCCACATGCAGTATTTT. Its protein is CASSVAWASGRAHMQYF.

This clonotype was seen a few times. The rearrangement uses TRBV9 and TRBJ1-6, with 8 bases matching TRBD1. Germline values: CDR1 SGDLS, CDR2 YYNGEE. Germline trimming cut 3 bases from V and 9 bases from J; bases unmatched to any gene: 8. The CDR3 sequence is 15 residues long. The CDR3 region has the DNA TGTGCCAGCAGCGCCGGGGGAGACAGGGGTTCACCCCTCCACTTT. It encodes CASSAGGDRGSPLHF.

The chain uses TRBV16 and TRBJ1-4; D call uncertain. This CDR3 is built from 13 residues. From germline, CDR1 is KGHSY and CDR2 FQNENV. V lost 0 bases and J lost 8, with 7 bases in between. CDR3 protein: CASSQSVGEKLFF. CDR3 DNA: TGTGCCAGCAGCCAATCGGTCGGAGAAAAACTGTTTTTT.

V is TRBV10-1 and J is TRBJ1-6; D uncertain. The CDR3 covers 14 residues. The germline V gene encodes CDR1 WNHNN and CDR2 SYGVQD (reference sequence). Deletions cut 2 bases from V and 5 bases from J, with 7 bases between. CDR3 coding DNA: TGCGCCAGCAGTGAGGTCCAGGATAATTCACCCCTCCACTTT. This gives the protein CASSEVQDNSPLHF.

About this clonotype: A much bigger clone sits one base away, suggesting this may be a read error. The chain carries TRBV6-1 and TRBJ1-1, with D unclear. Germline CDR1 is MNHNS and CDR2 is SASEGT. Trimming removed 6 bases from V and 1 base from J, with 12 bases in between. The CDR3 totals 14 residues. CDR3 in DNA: TGTGCCAGCAGCCCCGTGTGGGAGAACACTGAAGCTTTCTTT. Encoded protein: CASSPVWENTEAFF.

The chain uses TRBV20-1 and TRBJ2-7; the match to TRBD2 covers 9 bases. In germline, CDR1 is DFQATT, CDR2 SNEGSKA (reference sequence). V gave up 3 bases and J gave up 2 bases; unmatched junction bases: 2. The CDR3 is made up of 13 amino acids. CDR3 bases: TGCAGTGCTAGTCCTAGCGGGACCTACGAGCAGTACTTC. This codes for CSASPSGTYEQYF.

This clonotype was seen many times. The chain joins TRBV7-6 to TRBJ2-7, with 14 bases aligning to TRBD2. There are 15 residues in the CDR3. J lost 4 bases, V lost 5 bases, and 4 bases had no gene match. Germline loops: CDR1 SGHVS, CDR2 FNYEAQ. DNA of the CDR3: TGTGCCAGCAGCGCCGGGACTAGCGGGGGTTACGAGCAGTACTTC. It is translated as CASSAGTSGGYEQYF.

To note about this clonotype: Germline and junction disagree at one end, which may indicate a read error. Here the CDR3 reads CANSRGLPYEQYF. The CDR3 region has the DNA TGTGCCAACAGCAGAGGTCTTCCCTACGAGCAGTACTTC. The chain employs TRBV5-6 and TRBJ2-7, with unresolved D. This CDR3 is 13 amino acids long. Looked up from germline, CDR1 is SGHDT and CDR2 is YYEEEE.

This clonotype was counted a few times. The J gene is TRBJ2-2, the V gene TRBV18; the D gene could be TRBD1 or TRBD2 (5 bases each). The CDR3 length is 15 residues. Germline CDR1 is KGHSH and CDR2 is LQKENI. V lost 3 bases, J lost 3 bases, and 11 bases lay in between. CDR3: CASSPGRPDTGELFF. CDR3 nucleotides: TGTGCCAGCTCACCGGGACGGCCGGACACCGGGGAGCTGTTTTTT.

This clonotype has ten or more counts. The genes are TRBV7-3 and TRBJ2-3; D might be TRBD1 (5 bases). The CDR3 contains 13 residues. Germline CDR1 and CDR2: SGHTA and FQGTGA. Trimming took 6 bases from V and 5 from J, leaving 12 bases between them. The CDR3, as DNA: TGTGCCAGCAGAGAGCCAGGGATAGATACGCAGTATTTT. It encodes CASREPGIDTQYF.